The entry below describes one T cell receptor (beta chain). The data belong to a study of radiotherapy plus CTLA-4 blockade in lung cancer. Focal radiation with ipilimumab CTLA-4 blockade was given to patients with chemo-refractory metastatic non-small-cell lung cancer. Produced via immunoSEQ multiplex PCR; TCRdb's table is partial and in-frame only. The sample includes about 45,000 clones, over 55% seen only once; the top ten take approximately 18%. With 6 bases clipped from V and 7 bases from J, the junction kept 14 bases outside the gene matches. From germline, CDR1 is MNHEY and CDR2 SVGAGI. This CDR3 has 15 residues.

The chain couples TRBV6-5 to TRBJ2-5, with 7 bases matching TRBD2. The receptor comes from a human donor with non-small cell lung cancer who had a partial response to radiotherapy plus ipilimumab. The sequences come from peripheral blood, collected from a patient treated with radiotherapy plus ipilimumab. In DNA, the CDR3 is TGTGCCAGCAGCCGAAACGAAGCGGGGAGAGTGACCCAGTACTTC. It codes for CASSRNEAGRVTQYF.